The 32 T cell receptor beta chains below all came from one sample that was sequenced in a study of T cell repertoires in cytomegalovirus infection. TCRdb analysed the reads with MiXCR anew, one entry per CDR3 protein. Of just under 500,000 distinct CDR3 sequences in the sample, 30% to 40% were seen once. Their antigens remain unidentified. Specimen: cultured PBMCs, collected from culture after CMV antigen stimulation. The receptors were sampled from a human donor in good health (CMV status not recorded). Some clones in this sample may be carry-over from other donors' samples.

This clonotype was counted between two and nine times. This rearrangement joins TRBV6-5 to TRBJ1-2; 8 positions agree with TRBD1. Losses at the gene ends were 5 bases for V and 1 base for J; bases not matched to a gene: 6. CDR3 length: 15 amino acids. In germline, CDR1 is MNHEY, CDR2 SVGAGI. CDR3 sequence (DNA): TGTGCCAGCAGTCCAGGGGGCTCGAGTAACTATGGCTACACCTTC. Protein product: CASSPGGSSNYGYTF.

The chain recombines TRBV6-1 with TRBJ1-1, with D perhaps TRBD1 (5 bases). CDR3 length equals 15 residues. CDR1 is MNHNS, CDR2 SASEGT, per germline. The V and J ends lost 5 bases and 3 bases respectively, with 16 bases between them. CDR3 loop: CASSYAPTADTEAFF. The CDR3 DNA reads TGTGCCAGCAGTTATGCCCCGACAGCGGACACTGAAGCTTTCTTT.

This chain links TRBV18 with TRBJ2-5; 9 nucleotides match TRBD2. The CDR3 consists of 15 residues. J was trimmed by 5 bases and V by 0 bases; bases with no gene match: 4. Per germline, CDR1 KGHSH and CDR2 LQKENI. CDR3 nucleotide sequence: TGTGCCAGCTCACCACCTAGCGGGAGAGGGGAGACCCAGTACTTC. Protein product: CASSPPSGRGETQYF.

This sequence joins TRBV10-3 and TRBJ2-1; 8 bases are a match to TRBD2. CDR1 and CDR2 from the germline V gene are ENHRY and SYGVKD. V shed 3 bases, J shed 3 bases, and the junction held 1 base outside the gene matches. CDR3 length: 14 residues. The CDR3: CAISDSGNYNEQFF. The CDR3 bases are TGTGCCATCAGTGATAGCGGGAACTACAATGAGCAGTTCTTC.

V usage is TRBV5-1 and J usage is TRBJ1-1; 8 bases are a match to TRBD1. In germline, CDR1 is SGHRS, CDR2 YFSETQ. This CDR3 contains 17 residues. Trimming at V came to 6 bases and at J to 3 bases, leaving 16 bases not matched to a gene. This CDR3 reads CASTTIGQGSVDTEAFF. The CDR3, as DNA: TGCGCCAGCACCACAATCGGACAGGGTTCGGTGGACACTGAAGCTTTCTTT.

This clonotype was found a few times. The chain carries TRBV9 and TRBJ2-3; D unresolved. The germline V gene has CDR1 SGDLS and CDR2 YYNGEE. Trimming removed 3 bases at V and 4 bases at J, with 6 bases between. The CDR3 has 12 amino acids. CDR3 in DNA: TGTGCCAGCAGCGACCTCCCAGATACGCAGTATTTT. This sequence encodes CASSDLPDTQYF. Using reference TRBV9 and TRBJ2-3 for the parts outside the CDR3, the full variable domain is DSGVTQTPKHLITATGQRVTLRCSPRSGDLSVYWYQQSLDQGLQFLIQYYNGEERAKGNILERFSAQQFPDLHSELNLSSLELGDSALYFCASSDLPDTQYFGPGTRLTVL.

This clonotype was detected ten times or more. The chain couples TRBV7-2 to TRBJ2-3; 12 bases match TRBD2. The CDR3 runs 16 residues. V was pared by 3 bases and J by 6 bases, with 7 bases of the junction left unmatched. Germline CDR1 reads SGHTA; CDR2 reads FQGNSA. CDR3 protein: CASSFPSGRVSDTQYF. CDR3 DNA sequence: TGTGCCAGCAGCTTTCCTAGCGGGAGGGTTTCGGATACGCAGTATTTT.

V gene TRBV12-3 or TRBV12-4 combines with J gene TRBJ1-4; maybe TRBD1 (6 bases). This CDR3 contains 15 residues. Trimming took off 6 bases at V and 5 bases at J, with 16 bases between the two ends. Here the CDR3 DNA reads TGTGCCAGCAGCGACCACGGGACACAGAATGAAAAACTGTTTTTT. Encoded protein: CASSDHGTQNEKLFF.

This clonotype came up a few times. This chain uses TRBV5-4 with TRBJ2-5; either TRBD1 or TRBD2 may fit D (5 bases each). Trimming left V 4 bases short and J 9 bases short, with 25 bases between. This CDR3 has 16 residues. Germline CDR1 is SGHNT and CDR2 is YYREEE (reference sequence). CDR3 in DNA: TGTGCCAGCAGCGCAGCCGGGACGGATATTCGGGTGCCCCAGTACTTC. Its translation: CASSAAGTDIRVPQYF.

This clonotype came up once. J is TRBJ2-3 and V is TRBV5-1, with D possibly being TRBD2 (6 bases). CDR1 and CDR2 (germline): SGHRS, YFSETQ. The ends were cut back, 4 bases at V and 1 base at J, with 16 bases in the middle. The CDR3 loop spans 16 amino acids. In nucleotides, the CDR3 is TGCGCCAGCAGCCGGACCGGGGGTGCCGGCACAGATACGCAGTATTTT. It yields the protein CASSRTGGAGTDTQYF.

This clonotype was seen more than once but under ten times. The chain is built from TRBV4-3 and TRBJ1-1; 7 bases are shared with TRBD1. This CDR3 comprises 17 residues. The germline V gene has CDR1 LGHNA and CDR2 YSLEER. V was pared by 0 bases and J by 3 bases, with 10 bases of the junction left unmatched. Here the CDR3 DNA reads TGCGCCAGCAGCCAAGATGGACAGGTACCCCCGGACACTGAAGCTTTCTTT. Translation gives CASSQDGQVPPDTEAFF.

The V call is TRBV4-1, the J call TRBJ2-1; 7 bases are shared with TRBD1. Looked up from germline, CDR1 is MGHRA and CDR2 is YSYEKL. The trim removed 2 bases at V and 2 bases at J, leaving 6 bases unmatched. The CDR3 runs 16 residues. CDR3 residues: CASSQRLDRAYNEQFF. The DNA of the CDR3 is TGCGCCAGCAGCCAACGATTAGACAGGGCCTACAATGAGCAGTTCTTC.

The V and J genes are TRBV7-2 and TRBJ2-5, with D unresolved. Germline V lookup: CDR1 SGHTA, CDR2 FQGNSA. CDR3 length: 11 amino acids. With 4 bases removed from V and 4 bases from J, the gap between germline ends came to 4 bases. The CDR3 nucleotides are TGTGCCAGCAGCTCTACAGAGACCCAGTACTTC. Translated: CASSSTETQYF.

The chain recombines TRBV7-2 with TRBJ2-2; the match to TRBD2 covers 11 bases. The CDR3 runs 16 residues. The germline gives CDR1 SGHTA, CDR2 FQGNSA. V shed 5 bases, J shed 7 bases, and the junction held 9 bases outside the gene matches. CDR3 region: CASSRNSGRAGGELFF. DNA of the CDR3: TGTGCCAGCAGCAGAAATAGCGGGAGGGCTGGCGGGGAGCTGTTTTTT.

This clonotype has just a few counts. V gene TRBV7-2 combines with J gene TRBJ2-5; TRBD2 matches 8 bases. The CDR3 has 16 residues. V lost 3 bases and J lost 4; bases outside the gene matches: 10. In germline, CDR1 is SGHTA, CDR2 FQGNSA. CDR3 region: CASSFGGTRGRETQYF. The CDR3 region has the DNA TGTGCCAGCAGCTTCGGGGGGACTAGAGGAAGAGAGACCCAGTACTTC.

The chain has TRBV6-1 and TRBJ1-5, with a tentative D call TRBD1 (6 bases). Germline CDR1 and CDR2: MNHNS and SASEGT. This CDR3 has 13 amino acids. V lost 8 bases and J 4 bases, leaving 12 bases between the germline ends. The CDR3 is CASGRRGNQPQHF. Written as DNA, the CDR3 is TGTGCCAGCGGACGTAGGGGGAATCAGCCCCAGCATTTT.

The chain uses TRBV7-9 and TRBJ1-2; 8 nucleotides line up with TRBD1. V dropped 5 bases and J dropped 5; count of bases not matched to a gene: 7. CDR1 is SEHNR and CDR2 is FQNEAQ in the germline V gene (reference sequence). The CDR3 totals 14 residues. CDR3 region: CASSPGQGWYGYTF. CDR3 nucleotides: TGTGCCAGCAGCCCTGGACAGGGCTGGTATGGCTACACCTTC. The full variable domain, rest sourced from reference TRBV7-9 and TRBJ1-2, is DTGVSQNPRHKITKRGQNVTFRCDPISEHNRLYWYRQTLGQGPEFLTYFQNEAQLEKSRLLSDRFSAERPKGSFSTLEIQRTEQGDSAMYLCASSPGQGWYGYTFGSGTRLTVV.

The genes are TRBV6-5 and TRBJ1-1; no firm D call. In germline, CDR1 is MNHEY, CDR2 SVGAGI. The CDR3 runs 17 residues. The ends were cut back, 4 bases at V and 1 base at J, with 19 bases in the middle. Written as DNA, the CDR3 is TGTGCCAGCAGTTTCATAATATGGAGACGACCGAACACTGAAGCTTTCTTT. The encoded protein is CASSFIIWRRPNTEAFF.

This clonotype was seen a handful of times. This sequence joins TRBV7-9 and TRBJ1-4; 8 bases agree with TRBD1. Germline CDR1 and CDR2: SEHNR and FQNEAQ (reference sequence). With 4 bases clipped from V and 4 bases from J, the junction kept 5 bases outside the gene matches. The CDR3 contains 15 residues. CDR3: CASSSQQGGNEKLFF. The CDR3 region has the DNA TGTGCCAGCAGCTCTCAACAGGGGGGTAATGAAAAACTGTTTTTT.

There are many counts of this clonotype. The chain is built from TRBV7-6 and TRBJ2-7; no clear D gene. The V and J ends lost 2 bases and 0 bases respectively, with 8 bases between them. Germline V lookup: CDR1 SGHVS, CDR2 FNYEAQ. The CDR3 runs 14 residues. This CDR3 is CASSLHGDSYEQYF. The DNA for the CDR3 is TGTGCCAGCAGCTTACATGGGGACTCCTACGAGCAGTACTTC.

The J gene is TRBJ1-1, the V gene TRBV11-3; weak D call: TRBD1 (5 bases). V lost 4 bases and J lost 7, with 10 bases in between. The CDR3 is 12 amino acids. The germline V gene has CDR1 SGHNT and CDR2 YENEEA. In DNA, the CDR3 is TGTGCCAGCAGCTCGTGGGGCCGTGAAGCTTTCTTT. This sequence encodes CASSSWGREAFF.

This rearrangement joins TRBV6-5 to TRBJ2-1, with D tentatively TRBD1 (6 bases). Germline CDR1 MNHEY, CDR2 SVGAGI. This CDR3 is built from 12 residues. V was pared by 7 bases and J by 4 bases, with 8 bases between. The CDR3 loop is CASTDRYNEQFF. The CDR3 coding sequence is TGTGCCAGCACCGACAGGTACAATGAGCAGTTCTTC.

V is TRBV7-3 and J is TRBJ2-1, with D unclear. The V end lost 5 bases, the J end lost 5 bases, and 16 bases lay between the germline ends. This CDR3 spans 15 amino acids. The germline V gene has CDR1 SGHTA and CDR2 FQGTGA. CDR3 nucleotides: TGTGCCAGCAGCCTCACAGTGACGGAAAACAATGAGCAGTTCTTC. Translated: CASSLTVTENNEQFF.

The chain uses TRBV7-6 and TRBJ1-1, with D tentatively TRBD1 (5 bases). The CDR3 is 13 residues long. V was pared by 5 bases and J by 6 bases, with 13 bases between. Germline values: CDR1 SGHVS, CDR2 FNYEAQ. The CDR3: CASSHSEGPEAFF. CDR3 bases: TGTGCCAGCAGCCACTCGGAGGGGCCTGAAGCTTTCTTT.

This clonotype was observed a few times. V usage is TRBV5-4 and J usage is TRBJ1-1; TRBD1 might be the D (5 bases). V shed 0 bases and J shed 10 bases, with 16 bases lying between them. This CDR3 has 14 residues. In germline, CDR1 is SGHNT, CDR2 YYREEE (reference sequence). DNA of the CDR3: TGTGCCAGCAGCTTGGGTCATTCGGGGGTACCAGCTTTCTTT. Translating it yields CASSLGHSGVPAFF.

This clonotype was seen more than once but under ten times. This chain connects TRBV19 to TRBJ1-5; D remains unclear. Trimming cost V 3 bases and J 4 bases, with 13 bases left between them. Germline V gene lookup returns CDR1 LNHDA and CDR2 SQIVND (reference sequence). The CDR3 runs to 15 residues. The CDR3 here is CASSMDQAINQPQHF. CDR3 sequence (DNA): TGTGCCAGTAGTATGGACCAGGCGATTAATCAGCCCCAGCATTTT.

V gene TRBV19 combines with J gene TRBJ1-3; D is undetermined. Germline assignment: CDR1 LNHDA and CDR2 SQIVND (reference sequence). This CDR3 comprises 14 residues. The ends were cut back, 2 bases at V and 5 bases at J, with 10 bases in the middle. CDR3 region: CASSISEGRNTIYF. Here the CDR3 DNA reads TGTGCCAGTAGTATAAGCGAAGGAAGAAACACCATATATTTT.

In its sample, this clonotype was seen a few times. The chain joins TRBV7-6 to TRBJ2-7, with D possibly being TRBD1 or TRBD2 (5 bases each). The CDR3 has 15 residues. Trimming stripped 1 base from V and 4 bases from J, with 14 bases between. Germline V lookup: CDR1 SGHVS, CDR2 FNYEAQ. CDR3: CASSLGRDREYEQYF. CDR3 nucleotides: TGTGCCAGCAGCTTAGGCAGGGATCGGGAATACGAGCAGTACTTC.

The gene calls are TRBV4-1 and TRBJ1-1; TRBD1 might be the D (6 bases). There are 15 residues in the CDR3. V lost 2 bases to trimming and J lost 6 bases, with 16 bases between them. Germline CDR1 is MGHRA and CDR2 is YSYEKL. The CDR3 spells CASSQRGAPGPEAFF. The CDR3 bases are TGCGCCAGCAGCCAACGGGGGGCCCCTGGCCCTGAAGCTTTCTTT.

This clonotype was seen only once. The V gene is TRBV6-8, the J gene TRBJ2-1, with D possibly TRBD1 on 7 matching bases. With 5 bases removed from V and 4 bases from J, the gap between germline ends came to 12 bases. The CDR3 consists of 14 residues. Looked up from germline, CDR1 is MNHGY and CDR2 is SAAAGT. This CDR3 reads CASSGGTDYNEQFF. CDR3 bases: TGTGCCAGCAGTGGGGGGACAGATTACAATGAGCAGTTCTTC.

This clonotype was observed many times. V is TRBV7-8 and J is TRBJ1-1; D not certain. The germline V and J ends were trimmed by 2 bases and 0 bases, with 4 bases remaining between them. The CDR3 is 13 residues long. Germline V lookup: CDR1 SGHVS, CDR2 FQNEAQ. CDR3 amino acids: CASSLKVNTEAFF. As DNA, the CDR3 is TGTGCCAGCAGCTTAAAGGTGAACACTGAAGCTTTCTTT. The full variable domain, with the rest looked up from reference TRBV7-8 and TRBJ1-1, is GAGVSQSPRYKVAKRGQDVALRCDPISGHVSLFWYQQALGQGPEFLTYFQNEAQLDKSGLPSDRFFAERPEGSVSTLKIQRTQQEDSAVYLCASSLKVNTEAFFGQGTRLTVV.

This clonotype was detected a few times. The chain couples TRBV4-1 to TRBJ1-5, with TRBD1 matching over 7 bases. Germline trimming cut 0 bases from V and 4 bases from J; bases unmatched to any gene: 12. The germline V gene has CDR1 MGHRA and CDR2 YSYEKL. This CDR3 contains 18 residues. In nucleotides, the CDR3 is TGCGCCAGCAGCCAAGACCGGCTGACAGGGAGTAGGAATCAGCCCCAGCATTTT. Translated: CASSQDRLTGSRNQPQHF.